Below, 27 T cell receptor beta chains from the same sample are listed, as sequenced in a study of CD8 T cells in Susac syndrome. Random hexamers were used to reverse transcribe the RNA input (0.5 to 1 ug). TCRdb reprocessed the immunoSEQ multiplex PCR reads with MiXCR, giving one entry per CDR3 protein. The table has hundreds of thousands of distinct CDR3 sequences, roughly 84% seen once. The sample consisted of CD8+ T cells from PBMCs. These receptors all stem from a human donor with multiple sclerosis.

The chain carries TRBV20-1 and TRBJ1-5; no definite D call. The CDR3 has 12 residues. The V end lost 5 bases, the J end lost 7 bases, and 12 bases lay between the germline ends. Germline V gene data show CDR1 as DFQATT and CDR2 as SNEGSKA (reference sequence). In DNA form, the CDR3 reads TGCAGTGCTTCGTTCGGGGAACAGCCCCAGCATTTT. Amino acid sequence: CSASFGEQPQHF.

The gene calls are TRBV27 and TRBJ1-6; D not certain. The CDR3 length is 13 residues. The V gene's germline CDR1 is MNHEY and CDR2 SMNVEV (reference sequence). V lost 5 bases to trimming and J lost 7 bases, with 9 bases between them. CDR3 region: CASSEPYNSPLHF. CDR3 bases: TGTGCCAGCAGTGAACCTTACAATTCACCCCTCCACTTT.

J is TRBJ2-1 and V is TRBV20-1, with D unresolved. The ends were cut back, 2 bases at V and 8 bases at J, with 10 bases in the middle. CDR3 length: 12 amino acids. The germline gives CDR1 DFQATT, CDR2 SNEGSKA (reference sequence). The CDR3 coding sequence is TGCAGTGCTAGAAGTCTGGGCCATGAGCAGTTCTTC. Its translation: CSARSLGHEQFF.

The chain joins TRBV28 to TRBJ2-7, with 10 bases identical to TRBD1. The CDR3 is made up of 15 amino acids. Germline CDR1 reads MDHEN; CDR2 reads SYDVKM. V lost 1 base to trimming and J lost 3 bases; unmatched junction nucleotides: 3. Here the CDR3 reads CASSLFGQGDYEQYF. The CDR3 DNA reads TGTGCCAGCAGTTTATTCGGACAGGGGGACTACGAGCAGTACTTC.

This sequence joins TRBV7-9 and TRBJ2-2; 9 bases fit TRBD1. The germline CDR1 and CDR2 sequences are SEHNR and FQNEAQ (reference sequence). Trimming took 5 bases from V and 6 from J; bases not matched to a gene: 10. The CDR3 runs 16 residues. CDR3 loop: CASSLTGGKKAGELFF. CDR3 sequence (DNA): TGTGCCAGCAGCCTAACAGGGGGCAAAAAGGCCGGGGAGCTGTTTTTT.

This chain joins TRBV14 and TRBJ2-7; 9 bases are shared with TRBD1. V was clipped by 0 bases and J by 2 bases; unmatched bases: 2. The V gene's germline CDR1 is SGHDN and CDR2 FVKESK. The CDR3 runs 15 residues. CDR3 bases: TGTGCCAGCAGCCAAGACGGGACAGGGCCCTACGAGCAGTACTTC. Protein: CASSQDGTGPYEQYF.

The V and J genes are TRBV7-8 and TRBJ1-5, with a possible D match to TRBD1 (5 bases). Germline V gene lookup returns CDR1 SGHVS and CDR2 FQNEAQ. The CDR3 is 15 residues long. V was clipped by 0 bases and J by 1 base, with 7 bases between them. The CDR3 loop is CASSLAWTSNQPQHF. The CDR3, as DNA: TGTGCCAGCAGCTTAGCGTGGACAAGCAATCAGCCCCAGCATTTT.

V and J are TRBV24-1 and TRBJ2-1; the D gene could be TRBD1 or TRBD2 (6 bases each). This CDR3 has 14 amino acids. V lost 4 bases and J 10 bases, leaving 16 bases between the germline ends. From germline, CDR1 is KGHDR and CDR2 SFDVKD. The CDR3, as DNA: TGTGCCACCAGTGAGCAAGGGGGGACGGGGGAGCAGTTCTTC. Translated, it gives CATSEQGGTGEQFF.

This chain joins TRBV28 and TRBJ2-3; the D is unclear. V lost 7 bases and J 2 bases, leaving 10 bases between the germline ends. Germline values: CDR1 MDHEN, CDR2 SYDVKM. This CDR3 spans 13 amino acids. The CDR3 sequence: CASNLLITDTQYF. Written as DNA, the CDR3 is TGTGCCAGCAATCTATTAATCACAGATACGCAGTATTTT.

This chain connects TRBV15 to TRBJ2-7, with D unclear. Germline V CDR1 and CDR2: LNHNV, YYDKDF (reference sequence). The V gene lost 1 base and the J gene lost 1 base, with 2 bases spanning the gap. CDR3 length equals 12 residues. The CDR3 coding sequence is TGTGCCACCAGCAGAGGGTCCTACGAGCAGTACTTC. This gives the protein CATSRGSYEQYF.

This clonotype appeared once. The chain combines TRBV6-1 with TRBJ2-2; 9 nucleotides match TRBD2. Trimming at V came to 1 base and at J to 6 bases, leaving 12 bases not matched to a gene. The CDR3 is 18 residues long. Germline CDR1 reads MNHNS; CDR2 reads SASEGT. CDR3 DNA: TGTGCCAGCAGTGAAGAGGGAGGAGTAGCGGGAGCTGCCGGGGAGCTGTTTTTT. It yields the protein CASSEEGGVAGAAGELFF.

The CDR3 here is CASSIKAGGHNEQFF. The CDR3 region has the DNA TGTGCCAGTAGTATCAAAGCGGGAGGGCACAATGAGCAGTTCTTC. This rearrangement joins TRBV19 to TRBJ2-1; TRBD2 aligns across 10 bases. The CDR3 runs 15 residues. Germline V lookup: CDR1 LNHDA, CDR2 SQIVND (reference sequence). V lost 3 bases to trimming and J lost 5 bases; unmatched junction nucleotides: 4.

This clonotype appeared once. The chain joins TRBV6-1 to TRBJ2-5; 8 bases match TRBD2. The length of the CDR3 is 21 residues. With V trimmed by 2 bases and J by 6 bases, 26 bases remained unmatched. Germline-derived CDR1 and CDR2 are MNHNS and SASEGT. Here the CDR3 reads CASSEKTAGVPFSGPVKTQYF. The CDR3 nucleotides read TGTGCCAGCAGTGAAAAGACAGCGGGAGTACCCTTTTCGGGTCCGGTGAAGACCCAGTACTTC.

The V gene is TRBV28, the J gene TRBJ2-5; no definite D call. V lost 6 bases and J 5 bases, leaving 16 bases between the germline ends. The CDR3 length is 14 residues. CDR1 MDHEN and CDR2 SYDVKM come from the germline V gene. The CDR3 bases are TGTGCCAGCAGCCCCTCAACATCCTGGGAGACCCAGTACTTC. Its translation: CASSPSTSWETQYF.

The sample holds one count of this clonotype. V gene TRBV28 combines with J gene TRBJ1-2, with D perhaps matching TRBD1 (5 bases). V was trimmed by 6 bases and J by 7 bases, leaving 27 bases between them. The CDR3 is 17 residues long. Germline values: CDR1 MDHEN, CDR2 SYDVKM. The CDR3 region has the DNA TGTGCCAGCAGCTCCGGGACTGAGGCAAAACTAAAGTCTGGCTACACCTTC. This encodes CASSSGTEAKLKSGYTF.

The chain combines TRBV11-2 with TRBJ2-5, with TRBD2 matching over 10 bases. With 1 base clipped from V and 4 bases from J, the junction kept 9 bases outside the gene matches. The CDR3 runs to 17 residues. Germline values: CDR1 SGHAT, CDR2 FQNNGV. CDR3 DNA sequence: TGTGCCAGCAGCTTAGGGTGGCGAGCGGGAGGGCGAGAGACCCAGTACTTC. Translation gives CASSLGWRAGGRETQYF.

This chain uses TRBV27 with TRBJ2-7, with 9 bases fitting TRBD2. The CDR3 runs 15 residues. Per germline, CDR1 MNHEY and CDR2 SMNVEV (reference sequence). The junction had 7 bases not matched to a gene; V was cut back by 2 bases and J by 5 bases. The CDR3 spells CASSLRREGYHEQYF. CDR3 nucleotides: TGTGCCAGCAGTTTAAGGCGGGAGGGGTATCACGAGCAGTACTTC.

This clonotype was counted only a few times. V gene TRBV7-6 combines with J gene TRBJ2-1; either TRBD1 or TRBD2 may supply D (5 bases each). CDR1 is SGHVS, CDR2 FNYEAQ, per germline. The germline V and J ends were trimmed by 4 bases and 5 bases, with 12 bases remaining between them. The CDR3 extends over 14 amino acids. The CDR3 region has the DNA TGTGCCAGCAGCTCAAGGGGACCAAACAATGAGCAGTTCTTC. Its protein is CASSSRGPNNEQFF.

The chain is built from TRBV20-1 and TRBJ2-1; 9 bases match TRBD2. The V gene end was trimmed by 1 base and the J gene end by 8 bases; junction bases not matched to a gene: 6. The length of the CDR3 is 14 residues. Germline lookup yields CDR1 DFQATT and CDR2 SNEGSKA (reference sequence). The CDR3 loop is CSARGGGRADEQFF. Here the CDR3 DNA reads TGCAGTGCTAGAGGTGGCGGGAGGGCCGATGAGCAGTTCTTC.

The chain links TRBV30 to TRBJ1-6; D is possibly TRBD1 (6 bases). V dropped 8 bases and J dropped 3 bases, with 17 bases sitting between them. Germline CDR1 is GTSNPN and CDR2 is SVGIG (reference sequence). The CDR3 is made up of 15 amino acids. The CDR3: CAGPAGDNYNSPLHF. In nucleotides, the CDR3 is TGTGCCGGACCCGCCGGGGACAACTATAATTCACCCCTCCACTTT. Together with reference TRBV30 and TRBJ1-6, the CDR3 gives the full variable domain: SQTIHQWPATLVQPVGSPLSLECTVEGTSNPNLYWYRQAAGRGLQLLFYSVGIGQISSEVPQNLSASRPQDRQFILSSKKLLLSDSGFYLCAGPAGDNYNSPLHFGNGTRLTVT.

This chain links TRBV10-3 with TRBJ2-1; D unclear. Between the trimmed V and J ends, which lost 4 bases and 9 bases, there was a span of 16 bases. This CDR3 contains 14 residues. Germline CDR1 reads ENHRY; CDR2 reads SYGVKD. Here the CDR3 DNA reads TGTGCCATCAGTGGTTCCGGGCCCCTGGGTGAGCAGTTCTTC. This codes for CAISGSGPLGEQFF.

The table lists this clonotype with a few counts. The chain carries TRBV27 and TRBJ2-7; D is unresolved. The CDR3 is 13 amino acids. V was pared by 6 bases and J by 2 bases, with 11 bases between. Germline CDR1 MNHEY, CDR2 SMNVEV (reference sequence). This CDR3 reads CASRTLGAYEQYF. The CDR3 bases are TGTGCCAGCAGGACCCTCGGCGCCTACGAGCAGTACTTC.

V is TRBV6-1 and J is TRBJ2-7; 9 bases align to TRBD1. The CDR3 spans 16 residues. Losses at the gene ends were 3 bases for V and 4 bases for J; bases not matched to a gene: 10. The germline V gene encodes CDR1 MNHNS and CDR2 SASEGT. As DNA, the CDR3 is TGTGCCAGCAGTGAGGGACAGGGAATGGTGGGATACGAGCAGTACTTC. This codes for CASSEGQGMVGYEQYF.

This clonotype was seen a handful of times. The chain couples TRBV28 to TRBJ2-1, with TRBD2 matching over 8 bases. With V trimmed by 4 bases and J by 8 bases, 4 bases remained unmatched. The CDR3 contains 13 residues. Per the germline V gene, CDR1 is MDHEN and CDR2 is SYDVKM. CDR3 loop: CASSSGLVDEQFF. The CDR3, as DNA: TGTGCCAGCAGTTCGGGACTAGTAGATGAGCAGTTCTTC. The whole variable domain, filled in from reference TRBV28 and TRBJ2-1, reads DVKVTQSSRYLVKRTGEKVFLECVQDMDHENMFWYRQDPGLGLRLIYFSYDVKMKEKGDIPEGYSVSREKKERFSLILESASTNQTSMYLCASSSGLVDEQFFGPGTRLTVL.

The chain links TRBV20-1 to TRBJ1-1, with D unresolved. The CDR3 has 14 residues. V was cut by 0 bases and J by 4 bases, with 12 bases left in between. Per germline, CDR1 DFQATT and CDR2 SNEGSKA (reference sequence). The CDR3 DNA sequence: TGCAGTGCTAGAGAGGTAGGACGGGGCACTGAAGCTTTCTTT. It translates to CSAREVGRGTEAFF.

The chain recombines TRBV5-5 with TRBJ2-5; 11 bases are a match to TRBD1. The germline CDR1 and CDR2 sequences are SGHKS and YYEKEE (reference sequence). The J segment lost 0 bases and the V segment lost 4 bases, leaving 8 bases of the junction unmatched. The CDR3 has 17 amino acids. In DNA, the CDR3 is TGTGCCAGCAGCCCATACCGGGACAGGGGGTACCAAGAGACCCAGTACTTC. Protein: CASSPYRDRGYQETQYF. Drawing the rest from reference TRBV5-5 and TRBJ2-5, the complete variable domain is DAGVTQSPTHLIKTRGQQVTLRCSPISGHKSVSWYQQVLGQGPQFIFQYYEKEERGRGNFPDRFSARQFPNYSSELNVNALLLGDSALYLCASSPYRDRGYQETQYFGPGTRLLVL.

In this sample, this clonotype turned up once. The chain has TRBV27 and TRBJ2-3, with TRBD2 matching 12 bases. This CDR3 contains 17 residues. Germline loops: CDR1 MNHEY, CDR2 SMNVEV (reference sequence). V trimming: 1 base; J trimming: 4 bases; junction bases outside the gene matches: 6. The CDR3 sequence: CASSLLLAGGLSDTQYF. The CDR3 nucleotides are TGTGCCAGCAGTTTATTACTAGCGGGAGGTCTATCAGATACGCAGTATTTT.